A few counts support the clone carrying this T cell receptor (beta chain). The data are from a study of blood T cell repertoires in COVID-19. This table comes from immunoSEQ multiplex PCR, and its TCRdb copy is limited to in-frame clones, with some not included. The profile covers 50,000 to 60,000 clones, with about four fifths appearing a single time and 6.9% taken by the ten largest. Germline CDR1 MNHEY, CDR2 SMNVEV (reference sequence). V lost 7 bases and J 6 bases, leaving 16 bases between the germline ends. The CDR3 has 14 residues. This rearrangement joins TRBV27 to TRBJ2-1; possible D gene TRBD2, 7 bases. The sequence derives from a man aged 65-85 years with active COVID-19. The sequenced sample consisted of peripheral blood. CDR3 DNA sequence: TGTGCCAGCAACTCGGGGGGCGGGGCCAATGAGCAGTTCTTC. It specifies CASNSGGGANEQFF.